Sequencing of this T cell receptor (beta chain) was carried out in a study of shared clonotypes between healthy human individuals. Regarding the study as a whole: Non-shared clonotypes had lower generation probabilities than those shared by all four donors. Blood was the sole source, and tissue repertoires probably differ. Sharing across four donors was highest in naive CD4 (about 5%) and lowest in memory CD8 (0.4%).

Turning to this clone: Its cognate antigen is unknown. At the DNA level, this CDR3 is encoded by other sequences in the same sample as well.

TCRdb keeps only in-frame clones here, not all; method: immunoSEQ multiplex PCR. The sample contains hundreds of thousands of clones, around 95% of which appear only once. Terminally differentiated effector memory CD45RA+ cells were excluded by CCR7 positive selection of CD45RO-negative cells. The donors were all Caucasian adults (living in Nashville, Tennessee). The source of this sequence is a woman aged 25 to 45 in good health. Sequencing used naive CD8+ T cells sorted from blood.

This CDR3 is CASSLGGTDLYEQYF. DNA of the CDR3: TGTGCCAGCAGCTTAGGGGGGACAGACCTCTACGAGCAGTACTTC. The rearrangement joins TRBV7-9 to TRBJ2-7, with 7 bases lining up with TRBD1. Trimming removed 1 base from V and 3 bases from J; junction bases left unmatched: 6. This CDR3 spans 15 amino acids. Germline V gene data show CDR1 as SEHNR and CDR2 as FQNEAQ (reference sequence).